This T cell receptor (beta chain) was captured by sequencing in a study of cytomegalovirus exposure and HLA in healthy donors. The study's findings and limits: Cytomegalovirus status, reportedly, was diagnosed with high specificity and sensitivity by the classifier. Clusters of TCRs from the first cohort tended to co-occur in the roughly 120 validation repertoires (as a later analysis found). Rare sequences made up most TCRs, while some public TCRs were found in many donors.

To note about this clone: The antigen is undetermined.

The assay was immunoSEQ multiplex PCR, and TCRdb's table has in-frame clones only and misses some. Of roughly 180,000 clones listed, around 86% are singletons. Trimming took 3 bases from V and 0 from J, leaving 20 bases between them. Germline assignment: CDR1 SGHNT and CDR2 YENEEA. This CDR3 is 18 amino acids long. The gene calls are TRBV11-3 and TRBJ1-2, with a weak D call TRBD1 (6 bases). The receptor was derived from a man under 40 in good health and CMV-seropositive. Source material: PBMCs. The CDR3 DNA reads as TGTGCCAGCAGCTTGGGCACGGGGCAGGGGATCTCTAACTATGGCTACACCTTC. It yields the protein CASSLGTGQGISNYGYTF.